This paragraph covers one TCR beta chain sequence. Antigen unknown. Generation of TCR beta libraries employed quantitative 5'-RACE incorporating molecular barcodes. Each CDR3 protein gets one entry after TCRdb re-called the 5' RACE reads with MiXCR. This repertoire shows 800,000 to 900,000 distinct CDR3 sequences, approximately 12% found once; its top ten account for 0.51%. The sample comes from a study of CD8 T cells in ankylosing spondylitis. Findings and limits, study-wide: Previously reported in reactive arthritis synovial fluid and blood were some of the motif variants. Ankylosing spondylitis blood appeared to carry a characteristic TCR beta motif of roughly eight highly homologous variants.

The source of this sequence is a male donor with ankylosing spondylitis. The material sequenced was blood, either unsorted or a sorted T cell fraction (not recorded which).

The CDR3 sequence is CASSPRFAGGPFYEQYF. The CDR3 DNA sequence: TGTGCCAGCTCACCCCGATTTGCGGGAGGGCCATTCTACGAGCAGTACTTC. The rearrangement uses TRBV18 and TRBJ2-7; 9 positions match TRBD2. Losses at the gene ends were 3 bases for V and 3 bases for J; bases not matched to a gene: 12. CDR1 and CDR2 (germline): KGHSH, LQKENI. The CDR3 is made up of 17 amino acids.